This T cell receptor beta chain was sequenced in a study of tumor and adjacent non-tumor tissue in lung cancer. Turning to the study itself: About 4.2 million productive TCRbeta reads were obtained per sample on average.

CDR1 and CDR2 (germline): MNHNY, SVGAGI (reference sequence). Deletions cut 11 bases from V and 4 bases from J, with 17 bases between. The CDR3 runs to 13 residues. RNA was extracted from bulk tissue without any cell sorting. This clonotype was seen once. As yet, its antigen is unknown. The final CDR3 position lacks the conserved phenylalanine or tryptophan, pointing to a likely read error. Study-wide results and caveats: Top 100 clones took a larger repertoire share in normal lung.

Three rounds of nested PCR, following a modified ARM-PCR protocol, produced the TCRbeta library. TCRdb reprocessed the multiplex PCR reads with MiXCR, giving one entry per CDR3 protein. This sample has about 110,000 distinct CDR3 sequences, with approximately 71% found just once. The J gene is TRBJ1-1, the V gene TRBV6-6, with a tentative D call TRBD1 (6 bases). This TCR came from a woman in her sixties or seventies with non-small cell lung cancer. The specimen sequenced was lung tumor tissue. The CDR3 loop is CAGRGLGGTEAFS. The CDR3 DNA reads TGTGCCGGCCGGGGATTAGGGGGCACTGAAGCTTTCTCT.